The clone carrying this T cell receptor (beta chain) was observed a handful of times. What it binds is unknown. The source of the sample is a study of T-cell memory formation after mild COVID-19. Study-level results: The pre-infection memory compartment contained some responding clones, suggesting cross-reactive memory joined. Mainly in CM and EM were contracting CD4+ clones; CD8+ were in EMRA. From day 15 to 85, contracting clones were balanced between CD4 and CD8, whereas later expanders leaned toward CD4+. Unconfirmed was the SARS-CoV-2 specificity of second-wave clones that peaked on day 37.

One entry per CDR3 protein results from TCRdb running MiXCR on the 5' RACE reads. The sample lists about 150,000 distinct CDR3 sequences, 25% to 40% occurring once. Looked up from germline, CDR1 is GTSNPN and CDR2 is SVGIG (reference sequence). After removal of 3 bases from V and 7 bases from J, the junction contained 8 bases not matched to a gene. This CDR3 contains 15 residues. The rearrangement joins TRBV30 to TRBJ1-6; 8 bases fit TRBD1. The sample consisted of PBMCs or a T cell subset sorted from them (not recorded which). The receptor's source is an adult woman who had mild COVID-19 (a few samples of this study predate the infection). Cell type and time point are not known. CDR3 loop: CAWREWTGWNSPLHF. Written as DNA, the CDR3 is TGTGCCTGGAGAGAATGGACAGGGTGGAATTCACCCCTCCACTTT.